One and the same sample provided the 4 T cell receptor beta chains below, sequenced in a study of T cell repertoires in cytomegalovirus infection. Each CDR3 protein is one row after TCRdb ran MiXCR on the reads. Among fewer than 350,000 distinct CDR3 sequences listed, 15% to 20% were seen once. Sequenced input: PBMCs. Source of these receptors: a human donor in good health (CMV status not recorded). Some clones in this sample may be carry-over from other donors' samples.

This rearrangement joins TRBV7-3 to TRBJ1-1; the D is unclear. The germline V gene has CDR1 SGHTA and CDR2 FQGTGA. Trimming removed 3 bases at V and 2 bases at J, with 7 bases between. This CDR3 is built from 13 residues. CDR3 protein: CASSFGINTEAFF. CDR3 in DNA: TGTGCCAGCAGCTTTGGGATCAACACTGAAGCTTTCTTT.

This sequence joins TRBV15 and TRBJ1-6; 9 bases fit TRBD1. Germline-derived CDR1 and CDR2 are LNHNV and YYDKDF (reference sequence). The CDR3 totals 14 residues. The ends lost 5 bases at V and 11 bases at J; junction bases unmatched: 7. In DNA form, the CDR3 reads TGTGCCACCAGCTTACAGGGGGCATTGGCACCCCTCCACTTT. Translating gives CATSLQGALAPLHF.

The chain uses TRBV18 and TRBJ2-7; weak D call: TRBD2 (5 bases). This CDR3 has 14 amino acids. Germline assignment: CDR1 KGHSH and CDR2 LQKENI. Trimming removed 0 bases from V and 4 bases from J, with 10 bases in between. In nucleotides, the CDR3 is TGTGCCAGCTCACCACCGGCGACTAAATACGAGCAGTACTTC. Protein sequence: CASSPPATKYEQYF.

J is TRBJ1-1 and V is TRBV10-3; D is uncertain. The CDR3 is 13 residues long. The germline gives CDR1 ENHRY, CDR2 SYGVKD. Trimming left V 8 bases short and J 2 bases short, with 12 bases between. The CDR3 protein is CAIDQAPNTEAFF. The CDR3 DNA sequence: TGTGCCATCGACCAGGCCCCTAACACTGAAGCTTTCTTT.